Given below is one T cell receptor (beta chain) in context. From germline, CDR1 is MDHEN and CDR2 SYDVKM. V shed 3 bases and J 2 bases; nucleotides not matched to a gene: 8. This CDR3 has 16 residues. Profiling relied on immunoSEQ multiplex PCR, and the TCRdb table lists in-frame clones only, not all of them. The data contain 69,000 or so clones, 80% to 90% of them singletons. This sample stems from a study of blood T cell repertoires in COVID-19. Study-wide context: PBMCs, B-cell-depleted T cells, or T cells were the source of the cDNA or gDNA that made up the material.

What was sequenced was peripheral blood. The receptor was isolated from a woman older than 75 with active or convalescent COVID-19. The chain links TRBV28 to TRBJ2-7; 9 bases map to TRBD1. The CDR3 loop is CASSLFGDRVTYEQYF. CDR3 DNA sequence: TGTGCCAGCAGTTTGTTCGGGGACAGGGTAACCTACGAGCAGTACTTC.